This T cell receptor (beta chain) was recorded in a study of T cell responses to AZD1222 COVID-19 vaccine. The CDR3 extends over 11 amino acids. The germline V and J ends were trimmed by 1 base and 9 bases, with 6 bases remaining between them. Germline V gene lookup returns CDR1 MNHNS and CDR2 SASEGT. Whole-study results and caveats: Spike-specific TCR depth and breadth grew after two AZD1222 doses.

The table came from immunoSEQ multiplex PCR; TCRdb's copy has only in-frame clones and leaves some out. The sample includes approximately 130,000 clones, roughly 93% of them seen just once. A remark on this clone: Its cognate antigen is unknown.

The source is an adult in good health. Sequenced here: peripheral blood, sampled on day 0 of AZD1222 vaccination. The chain carries TRBV6-1 and TRBJ1-1; no definite D call. CDR3 nucleotide sequence: TGTGCCAGCAGTGAAGAACCTAAAGCTTTCTTT. Translated: CASSEEPKAFF.